This T cell receptor beta chain was identified during a study of beta chain features in type 1 diabetes. The germline V gene has CDR1 MDHEN and CDR2 SYDVKM. V shed 6 bases and J shed 2 bases, with 11 bases lying between them. The CDR3 length is 14 residues. There was one heparinised blood draw per donor, averaging roughly 100 mL. What was sequenced were expressed TCRB transcripts, since all of the isolated RNA had been reverse transcribed. TCRdb's table, derived via immunoSEQ multiplex PCR, lists solely in-frame clones and lacks some. The sample includes about 150,000 clones, under 11% seen only once; the top ten take approximately 1.3%.

The V and J genes are TRBV28 and TRBJ1-5; the D is unclear. The receptor was isolated from a man aged 18 to 29 in good health. The specimen sequenced was naive CD4+ T cells from blood. The CDR3 bases are TGTGCCAGCAGCGGGTATTTGGGCAATCAGCCCCAGCATTTT. This sequence encodes CASSGYLGNQPQHF. The variable domain in full, with the rest retrieved from reference TRBV28 and TRBJ1-5, is DVKVTQSSRYLVKRTGEKVFLECVQDMDHENMFWYRQDPGLGLRLIYFSYDVKMKEKGDIPEGYSVSREKKERFSLILESASTNQTSMYLCASSGYLGNQPQHFGDGTRLSIL.